This TCR beta chain emerged from a study of control samples from healthy donors and cancer patients (dated by TCRdb to 2019 to 2021). CDR1 and CDR2 are drawn from the germline V gene: SGHRS, YFSETQ. For this chain, trimming is 1 base at the V end and 4 bases at the J end, and the number of junction bases without a gene match is 5. The cysteine opens and the phenylalanine closes a CDR3 of 15 amino acids. The sequence is cut down to CDR3 DNA, 45 bases in frame from base 1. This clone was counted a single time. This clone's antigen is unknown. Within one base of it there is no much larger clone, and no base qualities were kept. Receptor amplification or capture employed the immunoSEQ multiplex PCR assay. TCRdb stores this immuneACCESS table with in-frame sequences only. Part of the clones is absent; in the studies checked, under half of the shortfall reflects unresolved V genes, and no reason is known for the rest. This sample is represented by roughly 50,000 clones; more than 80% of them were singletons. About 0.74% of the sample is taken by the ten largest.

The receptor was derived from a young man with colorectal cancer. The rearranged chain carries TRBV5-1 and TRBJ1-2; 9 bases in the middle match TRBD1. Material: PBMCs. The sequenced DNA: TGCGCCAGCAGCTTGACAGGGGGCTTCGGCTATGGCTACACCTTC. This translates into CASSLTGGFGYGYTF. Full variable domain (CDR3 extended with the reference TRBV5-1 and TRBJ1-2 proteins): KAGVTQTPRYLIKTRGQQVTLSCSPISGHRSVSWYQQTPGQGLQFLFEYFSETQRNKGNFPGRFSGRQFSNSRSEMNVSTLELGDSALYLCASSLTGGFGYGYTFGSGTRLTVV.